This T cell receptor beta chain emerged from a study of response to subunit inactivated influenza vaccine. Regarding the study as a whole: T cells newly recruited by each seasonal influenza vaccination are few, the authors suggested.

The V gene's germline CDR1 is SGDLS and CDR2 YYNGEE. CDR3 length: 15 residues. Trimming took 0 bases from V and 7 from J, leaving 15 bases between them. With regard to this clonotype: The antigen is unknown.

Via MiXCR, TCRdb re-called the RT-PCR reads, giving one row per CDR3 protein. The profile shows around 540,000 distinct CDR3 sequences, about 10% of them singletons. The J gene is TRBJ2-3, the V gene TRBV9; the D gene could be TRBD1 or TRBD2 (5 bases each). The TCR was taken from a man aged 50 to 60 who received an inactivated influenza vaccine. The starting material was PBMCs from blood, obtained on the day of vaccination. CDR3 sequence: CASSVGGNGANTQYF. In DNA, the CDR3 is TGTGCCAGCAGCGTAGGAGGTAACGGGGCAAATACGCAGTATTTT.